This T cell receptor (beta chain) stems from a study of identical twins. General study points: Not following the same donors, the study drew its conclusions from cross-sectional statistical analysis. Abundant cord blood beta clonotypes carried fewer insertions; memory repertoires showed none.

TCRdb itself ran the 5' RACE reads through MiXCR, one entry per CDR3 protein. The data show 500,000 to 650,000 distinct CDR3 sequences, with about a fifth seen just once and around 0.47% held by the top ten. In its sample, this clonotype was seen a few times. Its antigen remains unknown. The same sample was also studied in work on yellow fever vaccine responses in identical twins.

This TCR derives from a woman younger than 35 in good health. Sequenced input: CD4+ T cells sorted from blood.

CDR3 sequence: CASSPGQGFTDTQYF. DNA for the CDR3: TGTGCCAGCTCACCGGGACAGGGGTTCACAGATACGCAGTATTTT. The chain couples TRBV18 to TRBJ2-3; TRBD1 agrees at 10 bases. V was pared by 3 bases and J by 2 bases, with 2 bases of the junction left unmatched. The CDR3 has 15 amino acids. Per the germline V gene, CDR1 is KGHSH and CDR2 is LQKENI. The entire variable domain, with the rest obtained from reference TRBV18 and TRBJ2-3, is as follows: NAGVMQNPRHLVRRRGQEARLRCSPMKGHSHVYWYRQLPEEGLKFMVYLQKENIIDESGMPKERFSAEFPKEGPSILRIQQVVRGDSAAYFCASSPGQGFTDTQYFGPGTRLTVL.